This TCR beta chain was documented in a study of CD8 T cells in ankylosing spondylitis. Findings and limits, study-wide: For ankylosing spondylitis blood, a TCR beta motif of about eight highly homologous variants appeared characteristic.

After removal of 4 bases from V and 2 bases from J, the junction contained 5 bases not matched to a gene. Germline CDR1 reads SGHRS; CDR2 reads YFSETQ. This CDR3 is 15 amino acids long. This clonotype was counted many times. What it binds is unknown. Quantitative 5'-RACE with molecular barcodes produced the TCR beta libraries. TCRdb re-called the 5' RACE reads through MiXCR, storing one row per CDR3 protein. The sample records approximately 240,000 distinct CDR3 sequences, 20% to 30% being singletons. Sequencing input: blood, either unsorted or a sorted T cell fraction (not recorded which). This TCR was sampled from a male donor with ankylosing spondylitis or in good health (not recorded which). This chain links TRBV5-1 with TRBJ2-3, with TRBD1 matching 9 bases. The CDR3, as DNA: TGCGCCAGCAGCGCCGACAGGGGGGTCACAGATACGCAGTATTTT. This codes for CASSADRGVTDTQYF.